A selection of T cell receptor beta chains follows, all from one sample in a study of T-cell reconstitution after alpha-beta-depleted transplantation in children. MiXCR, run by TCRdb on the PCR reads, gives a single entry per CDR3 protein. The sample lists hundreds of thousands of distinct CDR3 sequences, approximately 9.6% occurring once. The sample consisted of PBMCs from the stem cell graft donor, taken from the stem cell graft. The source is a human donor who donated a stem cell graft to a child with SCID. The CDR3 runs from the conserved cysteine through the conserved F or W. The D gene is left open where the match is weak. The size entry is marked missing in some rows and otherwise reads once, few, many or a size class.

TRBJ2-7 | NA | TRBV7-8 | NA | CASSSEVSYYEQYF | TGTGCCAGCAGCTCAGAGGTGAGCTACTACGAGCAGTACTTC
TRBJ2-1 | TRBD1 | TRBV7-3 | NA | CASSQTGTGLYNEQFF | TGTGCCAGCAGCCAAACCGGGACAGGGCTCTACAATGAGCAGTTCTTC
TRBJ2-1 | TRBD1 | TRBV7-9 | few | CASSGGQDSYNEQFF | TGTGCCAGCAGCGGTGGACAGGACTCCTACAATGAGCAGTTCTTC
TRBJ1-1 | TRBD1 | TRBV12-3/TRBV12-4 | many | CASSLARTGNTEAFF | TGTGCCAGCAGTTTAGCCAGGACAGGGAACACTGAAGCTTTCTTT
TRBJ2-3 | NA | TRBV7-9 | many | CASSLALQGDTQYF | TGTGCCAGCAGCTTAGCCCTACAGGGAGATACGCAGTATTTT
TRBJ1-2 | NA | TRBV6-4 | NA | CASSDGGGVGYTF | TGTGCCAGCAGTGACGGGGGTGGGGTTGGCTACACCTTC
TRBJ2-1 | TRBD1 | TRBV20-1 | few | CSTTGLSYNEQFF | TGCAGTACGACAGGGTTATCCTACAATGAGCAGTTCTTC
TRBJ2-3 | TRBD1 | TRBV7-3 | few | CASRPGGLGGSDTQYF | TGTGCCAGCAGGCCAGGGGGTCTCGGTGGGTCAGATACGCAGTATTTT
TRBJ2-3 | TRBD2 | TRBV24-1 | NA | CATSDGLAGDTQYF | TGTGCCACCAGTGATGGACTAGCGGGGGATACGCAGTATTTT
TRBJ2-7 | TRBD1 | TRBV7-9 | few | CASSPDGGQGSEEQYF | TGTGCCAGCAGCCCCGACGGGGGACAGGGGAGTGAGGAGCAGTACTTC
TRBJ2-1 | NA | TRBV6-5 | NA | CASRGYNEQFF | TGTGCCAGTCGGGGTTACAATGAGCAGTTCTTC
TRBJ2-3 | NA | TRBV7-7 | few | CASSPSRGTDTQYF | TGTGCCAGCAGCCCCTCTCGGGGCACAGATACGCAGTATTTT
TRBJ2-4 | TRBD1 | TRBV5-5 | NA | CASSFGQGKGIQYF | TGTGCCAGCAGCTTTGGACAGGGGAAGGGCATTCAGTACTTC
TRBJ2-2 | TRBD2 | TRBV7-8 | many | CASTLLAGIGGELFF | TGTGCCAGCACCCTCCTAGCGGGGATCGGCGGGGAGCTGTTTTTT
TRBJ1-3 | NA | TRBV7-8 | few | CASSPPWGPSGNTIYF | TGTGCCAGCAGCCCGCCGTGGGGGCCCTCTGGAAACACCATATATTTT
TRBJ2-2 | TRBD2 | TRBV12-3/TRBV12-4 | few | CASSLLAGGITGELFF | TGTGCCAGCAGTCTCTTAGCGGGGGGCATAACCGGGGAGCTGTTTTTT
TRBJ1-4 | NA | TRBV20-1 | few | CSAREGTLNEKLFF | TGCAGTGCTAGAGAAGGGACCCTTAATGAAAAACTGTTTTTT
TRBJ2-1 | NA | TRBV29-1 | few | CSFLRDNYNEQFF | TGCAGCTTCCTCCGGGACAACTACAATGAGCAGTTCTTC
TRBJ2-1 | NA | TRBV5-1 | few | CASSLVGYSYNEQFF | TGCGCCAGCAGCTTGGTGGGGTACTCCTACAATGAGCAGTTCTTC
TRBJ2-6 | TRBD1 | TRBV7-2 | NA | CASSLAGQGSSGANVLTF | TGTGCCAGCAGCTTAGCCGGACAGGGAAGCTCTGGGGCCAACGTCCTGACTTTC
TRBJ2-2 | NA | TRBV29-1 | many | CSVEGIGKVGIPNTGELFF | TGCAGCGTTGAAGGGATTGGAAAAGTGGGGATTCCGAACACCGGGGAGCTGTTTTTT
TRBJ2-3 | NA | TRBV20-1 | many | CSAIRSGTDTQYF | TGCAGTGCTATAAGGAGTGGAACAGATACGCAGTATTTT
TRBJ2-1 | NA | TRBV7-3 | NA | CASSAFGASASSYNEQFF | TGTGCCAGCAGCGCCTTCGGGGCTAGCGCAAGCTCCTACAATGAGCAGTTCTTC
TRBJ2-3 | NA | TRBV6-5 | few | CASSYADPSGTDTQYF | TGTGCCAGCAGTTACGCCGACCCGTCGGGCACAGATACGCAGTATTTT
TRBJ1-5 | NA | TRBV27 | NA | CASSGTPRGNQPQHF | TGTGCCAGCAGTGGGACGCCGCGGGGCAATCAGCCCCAGCATTTT
TRBJ1-5 | NA | TRBV27 | many | CASSLAGTNQPQHF | TGTGCCAGCAGTTTAGCAGGGACAAATCAGCCCCAGCATTTT
TRBJ2-5 | TRBD1 | TRBV12-3/TRBV12-4 | NA | CASSLRTGGSYQETQYF | TGTGCCAGCAGTTTGCGGACAGGCGGCTCGTACCAAGAGACCCAGTACTTC
TRBJ2-3 | NA | TRBV6-5 | few | CASSYDRGGVTDTQYF | TGTGCCAGCAGTTACGATAGAGGGGGGGTCACAGATACGCAGTATTTT
TRBJ2-7 | NA | TRBV5-1 | NA | CASSLAQGQTYEQYF | TGCGCCAGCAGCTTGGCCCAGGGCCAGACCTACGAGCAGTACTTC
TRBJ1-1 | TRBD1 | TRBV7-6 | NA | CASSLGVPRQGGTEAFF | TGTGCCAGCAGCTTAGGAGTCCCCAGGCAGGGGGGAACTGAAGCTTTCTTT
TRBJ2-7 | TRBD2 | TRBV5-1 | many | CASHPTSGGSYEQYF | TGCGCCAGCCATCCGACTAGCGGGGGGTCCTACGAGCAGTACTTC